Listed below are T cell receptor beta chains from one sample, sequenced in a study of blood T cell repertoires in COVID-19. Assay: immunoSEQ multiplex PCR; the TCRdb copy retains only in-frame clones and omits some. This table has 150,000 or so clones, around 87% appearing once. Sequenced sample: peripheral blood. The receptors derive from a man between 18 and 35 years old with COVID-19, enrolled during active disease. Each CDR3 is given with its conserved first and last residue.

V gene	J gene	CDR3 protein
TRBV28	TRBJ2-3	CASSQWTGGADTQYF
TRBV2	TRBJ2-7	CASSGPGATYEQYF
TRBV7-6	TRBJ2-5	CASSLGAGIQETQYF
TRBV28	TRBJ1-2	CASGLDRDDGYTF
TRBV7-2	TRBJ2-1	CASSLVGGQIYNEQFF
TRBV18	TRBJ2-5	CASSRDLYTQETQYF
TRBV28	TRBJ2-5	CASSLGGGLAVQETQYF
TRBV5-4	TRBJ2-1	CASSRDYSSYNEQFF
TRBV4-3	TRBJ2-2	CASSQDAGGTGELFF
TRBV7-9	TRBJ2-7	CASSRSAGYEQYF
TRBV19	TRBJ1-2	CASSLVVDRRDGYTF
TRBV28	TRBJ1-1	CASSLPGRRNTEAFF
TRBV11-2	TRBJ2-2	CASSARFYLGGNTGELFF
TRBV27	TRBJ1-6	CASSPGTGTTYNSPLHF
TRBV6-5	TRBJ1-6	CASTEGHLNNSPLHF
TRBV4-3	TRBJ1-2	CASSRTGQDNYGYTF
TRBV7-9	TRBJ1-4	CASSPQGLTPTNEKLFF
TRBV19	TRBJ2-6	CASSIVGGSGANVLTF
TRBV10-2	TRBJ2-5	CASKDGGETQYF
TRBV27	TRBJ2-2	CASTGLAGGTGELFF
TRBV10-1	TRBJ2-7	CASSEGSDPYEQYF
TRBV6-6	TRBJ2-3	CASNVAGTDTQYF
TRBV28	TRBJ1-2	CASSKIGGSYYNYGYTF
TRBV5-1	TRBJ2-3	CASVEPGQGSTDTQYF
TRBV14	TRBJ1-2	CASSQGPWTEGRYGYTF
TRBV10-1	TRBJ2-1	CASSEIIAGQLQQFF
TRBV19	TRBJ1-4	CASSIRDQVGKLFF
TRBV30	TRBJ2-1	CAWSEIGRAVDEQFF
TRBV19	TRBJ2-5	CASRATVQETQYF
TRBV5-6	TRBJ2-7	CASSFRTSGGSSYEQYF
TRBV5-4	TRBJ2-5	CASSLRQGRIETQYF
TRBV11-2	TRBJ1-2	CASSTTPTSYRDGYTF
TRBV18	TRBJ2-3	CASSQTGSSTDTQYF
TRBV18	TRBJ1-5	CASSLGGGARNGSNQPQHF
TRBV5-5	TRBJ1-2	CASSLQGALNYGYTF
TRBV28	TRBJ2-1	CASSLIPGLAGVYEQFF
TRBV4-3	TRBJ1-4	CASSQGIATNEKLLF
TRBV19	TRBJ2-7	CASSRGQGLYEQYF
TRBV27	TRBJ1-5	CASSFLDIKNPQHF
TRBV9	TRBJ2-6	CASSVPGTSGRARFFSGANVLTF
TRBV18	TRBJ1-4	CASSPGLWEEKLLF
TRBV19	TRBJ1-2	CASSIEGTYGYTF
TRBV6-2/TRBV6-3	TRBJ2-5	CASSYSNLWTSRETQYF
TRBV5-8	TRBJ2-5	CASREEYQETQYF
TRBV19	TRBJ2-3	CASSPTGGQTDTQYF
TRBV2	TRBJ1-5	CASSRQGEQPQHF
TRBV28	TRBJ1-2	CASSRPQGYGYTF
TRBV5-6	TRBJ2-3	CASSLGGPDTQYF
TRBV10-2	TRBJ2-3	CARATGVADTQYF
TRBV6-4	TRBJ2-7	CASTLTGPWYEQYF
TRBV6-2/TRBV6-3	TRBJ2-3	CASSFRGDTQYF
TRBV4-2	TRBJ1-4	CASSQELRVQGGEKLFF
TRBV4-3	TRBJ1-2	CASSQTSSVYGYTF
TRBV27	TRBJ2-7	CASSFTGVEQYF